These T cell receptor beta chains were read from a single sample in a study of blood T cell repertoires in COVID-19. Here immunoSEQ multiplex PCR was the method, and the copy in TCRdb shows in-frame clones only, minus some. This table holds 200,000 or so clones, around four fifths found once. The sample consisted of peripheral blood. All receptors come from a woman in her 30s with acute or convalescent COVID-19. CDR3s include the opening cysteine and the closing phenylalanine or tryptophan.

V	CDR3
TRBV7-8	CAIGQGNYEQYF
TRBV3-1/TRBV3-2	CASSPTVSGQETQYF
TRBV19	CASSFPGGANYGYTF
TRBV12-3/TRBV12-4	CATRPGLPGEQYF
TRBV2	CASSVRTSNEKLFF
TRBV15	CATGLAGKNEQFF
TRBV7-2	CASSLAASGGGSYGYTF
TRBV7-2	CASVSRGSTDTQYF
TRBV29-1	CSPTRGQDFYEQYF
TRBV13	CASSRRTPGTGEFDQSYNEQFF
TRBV15	CATSAHSFSGLAGGGKYNEQFF
TRBV28	CASSQQGNQETQYF